These 9 T cell receptor beta chains came from one sample sequenced in a study of T cell repertoires in cytomegalovirus infection. Via MiXCR, TCRdb re-called the reads, giving one row per CDR3 protein. This table has some 350,000 distinct CDR3 sequences, 34% appearing once. Antigens for these TCRs are unknown. Sequencing used cultured PBMCs, obtained from culture after CMV antigen stimulation. The source of these receptors is a human donor in good health (CMV status not recorded). Some clones in this sample may be carry-over from other donors' samples.

This clonotype was detected only once. The chain has TRBV20-1 and TRBJ1-6, with D perhaps TRBD1 (6 bases). The CDR3 extends over 15 amino acids. Germline V gene lookup returns CDR1 DFQATT and CDR2 SNEGSKA (reference sequence). Trimming left V 4 bases short and J 14 bases short, with 24 bases between. DNA for the CDR3: TGCAGTGCTACCACAGGGCGCCATGGGTCCTCGGCCCTCCACTTT. This sequence encodes CSATTGRHGSSALHF.

This chain links TRBV7-2 with TRBJ2-3; 9 bases line up with TRBD2. The V and J ends lost 1 base and 5 bases, in that order; junction bases with no gene match: 7. This CDR3 contains 16 residues. Germline CDR1 is SGHTA and CDR2 is FQGNSA. The CDR3 protein is CASSLEVAGALDTQYF. In DNA form, the CDR3 reads TGTGCCAGCAGCTTAGAAGTAGCGGGAGCTTTAGATACGCAGTATTTT.

The chain has TRBV28 and TRBJ2-6, with 9 bases aligning to TRBD1. Germline V lookup: CDR1 MDHEN, CDR2 SYDVKM. The CDR3 is 17 amino acids. The V and J ends lost 3 bases and 2 bases, in that order; junction bases with no gene match: 5. CDR3 sequence: CASSLDRGLAGANVLTF. CDR3 sequence (DNA): TGTGCCAGCAGTTTGGACAGGGGATTGGCTGGGGCCAACGTCCTGACTTTC.

This clonotype was seen only a few times. This chain uses TRBV19 with TRBJ1-5, with a possible D match to TRBD1 (5 bases). Trimming took 7 bases from V and 5 from J, leaving 18 bases between them. The germline CDR1 and CDR2 sequences are LNHDA and SQIVND (reference sequence). This CDR3 is 15 amino acids long. The CDR3 is CASNQGLGHDQPQHF. CDR3 coding DNA: TGTGCCAGTAATCAAGGTTTGGGGCATGATCAGCCCCAGCATTTT.

The chain combines TRBV6-2 or TRBV6-3 with TRBJ2-1; D is unresolved. The germline V and J ends were trimmed by 3 bases and 1 base, with 10 bases remaining between them. There are 15 residues in the CDR3. Germline CDR1 and CDR2: MNHEY and SVGEGT. This CDR3 reads CASSYLGSSYNEQFF. The DNA for the CDR3 is TGTGCCAGCAGTTATTTAGGGTCATCCTACAATGAGCAGTTCTTC.

This clonotype has more than one count but fewer than ten. V gene TRBV6-2 or TRBV6-3 combines with J gene TRBJ1-6; D is perhaps TRBD1 (6 bases). Trimming pared 7 bases from V and 8 bases from J, leaving 18 bases between. This CDR3 comprises 15 residues. Germline V gives CDR1 MNHEY, CDR2 SVGEGT. The chain's CDR3 is CASNEGGLWDSPLHF. The CDR3 DNA reads TGTGCCAGCAATGAGGGGGGCCTGTGGGATTCACCCCTCCACTTT.

This clonotype was detected only a few times. The rearrangement uses TRBV12-5 and TRBJ1-6; no clear D gene. Per the germline V gene, CDR1 is LGHNT and CDR2 is FRNRAP. V lost 0 bases to trimming and J lost 5 bases, with 8 bases between them. This CDR3 is 15 amino acids long. The CDR3 here is CASGLVTGNNSPLHF. Written as DNA, the CDR3 is TGTGCTAGTGGTTTGGTAACCGGGAATAATTCACCCCTCCACTTT.

This clonotype came up a few times. This sequence joins TRBV10-3 and TRBJ2-6, with 10 nucleotides matching TRBD1. With 8 bases clipped from V and 0 bases from J, the junction kept 13 bases outside the gene matches. The CDR3 sequence is 19 residues long. Germline V CDR1 and CDR2: ENHRY, SYGVKD. DNA of the CDR3: TGTGCCATCGGAGTGGGGACAGGGGTTACCCTCTCTGGGGCCAACGTCCTGACTTTC. Its translation is CAIGVGTGVTLSGANVLTF.

The chain employs TRBV7-3 and TRBJ2-5, with 8 bases lining up with TRBD2. Per the germline V gene, CDR1 is SGHTA and CDR2 is FQGTGA. V dropped 4 bases and J dropped 2; count of bases not matched to a gene: 9. The CDR3 is 16 residues long. The CDR3 region is CASSSSSGRIQETQYF. Written as DNA, the CDR3 is TGTGCCAGCAGCTCCTCTAGCGGGCGGATTCAAGAGACCCAGTACTTC.